These 8 T cell receptor beta chains originate from one sample sequenced in a study of T-cell reconstitution after alpha-beta-depleted transplantation in children. Researchers prepared the TCRbeta library using unique molecular identifiers, the study reports. TCRdb processed the PCR reads anew with MiXCR; each CDR3 protein has one entry. Among hundreds of thousands of distinct CDR3 sequences, 10% to 13% were seen once, and the ten largest hold roughly 4%. The specimen was PBMCs from the stem cell graft donor, collected from the stem cell graft. These receptors all stem from a human donor who donated a stem cell graft to a child with acute myeloid leukemia.

V gene TRBV5-1 combines with J gene TRBJ2-6, with 8 nucleotides matching TRBD2. Per germline, CDR1 SGHRS and CDR2 YFSETQ. V dropped 5 bases and J dropped 6; count of bases not matched to a gene: 10. This CDR3 has 16 amino acids. This chain's CDR3 is CASRNVSGSAANVLTF. CDR3 DNA: TGCGCCAGCAGAAACGTAAGCGGGAGTGCGGCCAACGTCCTGACTTTC.

This clonotype was counted at least ten times. V usage is TRBV7-2 and J usage is TRBJ1-6; tentatively, D is TRBD1 (5 bases). The CDR3 has 17 residues. With 4 bases removed from V and 0 bases from J, the gap between germline ends came to 13 bases. Germline V CDR1 and CDR2: SGHTA, FQGNSA. In nucleotides, the CDR3 is TGTGCCAGCAGCTCAGGGTTCTATAGCTCCTATAATTCACCCCTCCACTTT. This codes for CASSSGFYSSYNSPLHF.

This clonotype was counted between two and nine times. This chain links TRBV20-1 with TRBJ2-7; TRBD1 or TRBD2 may be the D gene (5 bases each). The CDR3 has 14 amino acids. Trimming pared 3 bases from V and 3 bases from J, leaving 15 bases between. The germline V gene encodes CDR1 DFQATT and CDR2 SNEGSKA (reference sequence). In DNA, the CDR3 is TGCAGTGCTAGCTTTCGCGGGCAGGGCTACGAGCAGTACTTC. Protein: CSASFRGQGYEQYF.

The rearrangement joins TRBV20-1 to TRBJ1-1; TRBD1 might be the D (6 bases). Germline V gene sequence: CDR1 DFQATT, CDR2 SNEGSKA (reference sequence). This CDR3 has 15 amino acids. V lost 1 base, J lost 1 base, and 13 bases lay in between. This CDR3 is CSARVRQVENTEAFF. The CDR3 coding sequence is TGCAGTGCTAGAGTCAGACAGGTTGAGAACACTGAAGCTTTCTTT.

The CDR3 DNA reads TGTGCCAGCAGCTTGGGTTCAACATTTTCCTTACGCTCTGGGGCCAACGTCCTGACTTTC. It specifies CASSLGSTFSLRSGANVLTF. The V call is TRBV5-4, the J call TRBJ2-6; the D is unclear. Trimming took off 0 bases at V and 0 bases at J, with 19 bases between the two ends. The CDR3 spans 20 residues. The germline gives CDR1 SGHNT, CDR2 YYREEE (reference sequence).

This clonotype showed up just a few times. The chain has TRBV29-1 and TRBJ1-1, with TRBD1 as a possible D gene (5 bases). Germline V gene data show CDR1 as SQVTM and CDR2 as ANQGSEA. The CDR3 covers 12 residues. With 7 bases removed from V and 1 base from J, the gap between germline ends came to 10 bases. The CDR3 is CSAGTKNTEAFF. CDR3 in DNA: TGCAGCGCCGGGACGAAGAACACTGAAGCTTTCTTT. The variable domain in full, with the rest retrieved from reference TRBV29-1 and TRBJ1-1, is SAVISQKPSRDICQRGTSLTIQCQVDSQVTMMFWYRQQPGQSLTLIATANQGSEATYESGFVIDKFPISRPNLTFSTLTVSNMSPEDSSIYLCSAGTKNTEAFFGQGTRLTVV.

The chain is built from TRBV12-3 or TRBV12-4 and TRBJ2-5; D is ambiguous. Trimming took 0 bases from V and 5 from J, leaving 7 bases between them. This CDR3 has 13 residues. CDR3 amino acids: CASSLAQGETQYF. For the CDR3, the DNA is TGTGCCAGCAGTTTAGCGCAAGGGGAGACCCAGTACTTC.

This chain joins TRBV5-6 and TRBJ1-1, with no clear D. CDR3 length equals 12 residues. V was cut by 5 bases and J by 8 bases, with 13 bases left in between. The germline gives CDR1 SGHDT, CDR2 YYEEEE. CDR3 in DNA: TGTGCCAGCAGACGCGTCTCTTCCGAAGCTTTCTTT. This encodes CASRRVSSEAFF. The full variable domain, completed using reference TRBV5-6 and TRBJ1-1, is DAGVTQSPTHLIKTRGQQVTLRCSPKSGHDTVSWYQQALGQGPQFIFQYYEEEERQRGNFPDRFSGHQFPNYSSELNVNALLLGDSALYLCASRRVSSEAFFGQGTRLTVV.